This paragraph reports one TCR beta chain. Its antigen is not known. This specimen belongs to a study of T cell responses to AZD1222 COVID-19 vaccine. Overall study findings and caveats: Regions left unmutated in variants are reportedly the target of nearly half of spike-specific TCRs.

This CDR3 has 15 amino acids. V lost 5 bases and J lost 5; bases outside the gene matches: 6. Germline values: CDR1 LGHNT, CDR2 FRNRAP. The data were produced by immunoSEQ multiplex PCR, yet TCRdb's version contains in-frame clones alone and is incomplete. The table has about 180,000 clones, approximately 94% seen once. This rearrangement joins TRBV12-5 to TRBJ1-1; 12 bases line up with TRBD1. The receptor's source is an adult who received the AZD1222 COVID-19 vaccine. The material sequenced was peripheral blood, taken 28 days after the second AZD1222 dose. CDR3 protein: CASGDGTGGWTEAFF. CDR3 nucleotides: TGTGCTAGTGGTGATGGGACAGGGGGCTGGACTGAAGCTTTCTTT.